This T cell receptor beta chain originates from a study of tissue T cells after allogeneic stem cell transplantation. Some clones are missing from TCRdb's copy, which holds only in-frame ones; the method was immunoSEQ multiplex PCR. The table shows several thousand clones, with just under 80% occurring only once. V dropped 2 bases and J dropped 6 bases, with 13 bases sitting between them. CDR3 size: 15 residues. Looked up from germline, CDR1 is MNHEY and CDR2 is SVGAGI. The rearrangement links TRBV6-5 to TRBJ2-2, with no clear D. This clonotype was sampled from an older male patient with steroid-refractory graft-versus-host disease after an allogeneic stem cell transplant. The graft donor may account for some of the T cells. The sequences come from skin, collected at autopsy. CDR3 loop: CASSYVGFGSGELFF. Written as DNA, the CDR3 is TGTGCCAGCAGTTACGTAGGGTTTGGTTCCGGGGAGCTGTTTTTT.